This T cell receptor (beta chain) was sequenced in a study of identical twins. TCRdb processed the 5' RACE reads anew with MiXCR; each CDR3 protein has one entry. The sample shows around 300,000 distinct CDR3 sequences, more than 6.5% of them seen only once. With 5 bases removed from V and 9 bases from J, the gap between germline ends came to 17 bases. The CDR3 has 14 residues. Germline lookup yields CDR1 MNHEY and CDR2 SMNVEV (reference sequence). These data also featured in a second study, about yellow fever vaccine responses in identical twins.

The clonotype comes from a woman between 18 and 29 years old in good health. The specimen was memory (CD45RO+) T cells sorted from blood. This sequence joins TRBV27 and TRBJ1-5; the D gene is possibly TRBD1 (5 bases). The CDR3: CASSSTGGHGPQHF. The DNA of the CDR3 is TGTGCCAGCAGTAGTACAGGCGGCCATGGGCCCCAGCATTTT.